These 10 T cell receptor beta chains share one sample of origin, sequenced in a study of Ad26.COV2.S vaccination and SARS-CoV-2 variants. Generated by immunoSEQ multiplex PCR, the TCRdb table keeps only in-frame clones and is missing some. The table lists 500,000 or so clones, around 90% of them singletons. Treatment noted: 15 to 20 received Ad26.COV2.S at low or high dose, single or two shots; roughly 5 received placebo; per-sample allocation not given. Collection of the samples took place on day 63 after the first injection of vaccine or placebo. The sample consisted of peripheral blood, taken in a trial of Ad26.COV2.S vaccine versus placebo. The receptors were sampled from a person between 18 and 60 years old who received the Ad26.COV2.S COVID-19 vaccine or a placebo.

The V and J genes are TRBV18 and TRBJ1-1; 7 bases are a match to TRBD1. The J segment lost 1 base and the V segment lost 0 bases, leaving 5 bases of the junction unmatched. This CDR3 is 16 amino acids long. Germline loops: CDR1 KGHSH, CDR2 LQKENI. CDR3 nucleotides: TGTGCCAGCTCACCACCGGGACAGTCCTGGAACACTGAAGCTTTCTTT. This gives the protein CASSPPGQSWNTEAFF.

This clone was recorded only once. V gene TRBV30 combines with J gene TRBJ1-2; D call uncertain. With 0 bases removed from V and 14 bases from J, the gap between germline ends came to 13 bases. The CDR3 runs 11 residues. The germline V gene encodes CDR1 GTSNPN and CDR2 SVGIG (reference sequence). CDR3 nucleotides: TGTGCCTGGAGTGTAGGGAACTCTCGGACCTTC. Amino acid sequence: CAWSVGNSRTF.

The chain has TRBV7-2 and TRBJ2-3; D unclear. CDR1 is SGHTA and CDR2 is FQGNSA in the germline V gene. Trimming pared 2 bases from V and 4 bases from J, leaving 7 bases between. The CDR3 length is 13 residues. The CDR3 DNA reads TGTGCCAGCAGCTTAAGAGTGGCAGATACGCAGTATTTT. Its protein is CASSLRVADTQYF.

The CDR3 nucleotides are TGTGCCAGCAGCCCCGACAGGGACACTGAAGCTTTCTTT. Translated: CASSPDRDTEAFF. The rearrangement uses TRBV7-2 and TRBJ1-1, with TRBD1 matching over 7 bases. Germline V CDR1 and CDR2: SGHTA, FQGNSA. The V gene end was trimmed by 5 bases and the J gene end by 3 bases; junction bases not matched to a gene: 3. CDR3 length equals 13 residues.

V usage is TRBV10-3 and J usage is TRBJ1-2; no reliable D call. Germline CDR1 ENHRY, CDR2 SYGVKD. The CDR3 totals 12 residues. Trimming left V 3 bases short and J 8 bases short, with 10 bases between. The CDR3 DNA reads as TGTGCCATCAGTGATTCGACGGAGGGCTACACCTTC. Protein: CAISDSTEGYTF.

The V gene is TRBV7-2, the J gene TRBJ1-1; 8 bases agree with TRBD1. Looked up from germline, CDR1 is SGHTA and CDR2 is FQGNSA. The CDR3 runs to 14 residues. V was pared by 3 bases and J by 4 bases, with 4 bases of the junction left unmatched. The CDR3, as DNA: TGTGCCAGCAGCTTGCAGGGGGCGAGCACTGAAGCTTTCTTT. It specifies CASSLQGASTEAFF. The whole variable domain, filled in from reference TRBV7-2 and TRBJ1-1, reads GAGVSQSPSNKVTEKGKDVELRCDPISGHTALYWYRQSLGQGLEFLIYFQGNSAPDKSGLPSDRFSAERTGGSVSTLTIQRTQQEDSAVYLCASSLQGASTEAFFGQGTRLTVV.

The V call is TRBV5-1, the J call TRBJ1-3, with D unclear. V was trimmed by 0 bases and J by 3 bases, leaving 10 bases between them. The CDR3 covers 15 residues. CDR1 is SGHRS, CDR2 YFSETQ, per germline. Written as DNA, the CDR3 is TGCGCCAGCAGCTTGGGACGCGGAGGTGGAAACACCATATATTTT. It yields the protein CASSLGRGGGNTIYF.

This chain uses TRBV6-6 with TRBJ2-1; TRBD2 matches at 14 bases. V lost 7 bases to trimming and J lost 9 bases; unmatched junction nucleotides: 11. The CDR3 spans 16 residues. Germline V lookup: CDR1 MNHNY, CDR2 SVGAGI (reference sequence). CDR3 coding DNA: TGTGCCAGCACCGACGGGGCGGGACTAGCGGGAGTTGAGCAGTTCTTC. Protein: CASTDGAGLAGVEQFF.

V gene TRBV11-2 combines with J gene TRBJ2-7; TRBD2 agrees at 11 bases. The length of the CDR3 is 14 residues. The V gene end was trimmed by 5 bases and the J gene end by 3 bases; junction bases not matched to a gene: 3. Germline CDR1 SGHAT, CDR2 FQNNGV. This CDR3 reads CASSPLAGVYEQYF. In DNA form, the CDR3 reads TGTGCCAGCAGCCCACTAGCGGGGGTCTACGAGCAGTACTTC.

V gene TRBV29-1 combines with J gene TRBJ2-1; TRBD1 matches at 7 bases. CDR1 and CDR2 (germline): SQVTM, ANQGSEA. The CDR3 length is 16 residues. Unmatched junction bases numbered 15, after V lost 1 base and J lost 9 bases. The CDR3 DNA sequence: TGCAGCGTTGAAGGGACGACAGGGACAGTTTATGGTGAGCAGTTCTTC. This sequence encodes CSVEGTTGTVYGEQFF.